These 16 T cell receptor beta chains came from one sample sequenced in a study of blood T cell repertoires in COVID-19. Repertoires were generated with immunoSEQ multiplex PCR, while TCRdb's copy carries only in-frame clones and drops some. The table has roughly 230,000 clones, approximately 80% seen once. Input material: peripheral blood. These TCRs come from a woman aged 60-70 years with active or convalescent COVID-19.

The chain combines TRBV25-1 with TRBJ1-2, with D uncertain. Germline values: CDR1 MGHDK, CDR2 SYGVNS. V gave up 6 bases and J gave up 5 bases, with 10 bases separating them. CDR3 length: 12 residues. The CDR3 is CASSGAGYGYTF. The CDR3 nucleotides are TGTGCCAGCAGCGGCGCGGGGTATGGCTACACCTTC.

The rearrangement joins TRBV24-1 to TRBJ2-1, with a tentative D call TRBD1 (5 bases). The germline gives CDR1 KGHDR, CDR2 SFDVKD. The CDR3 is made up of 13 amino acids. Deletions cut 7 bases from V and 3 bases from J, with 9 bases between. The DNA of the CDR3 is TGTGCCACCAGCGCACAGGACTACAATGAGCAGTTCTTC. This gives the protein CATSAQDYNEQFF.

The rearrangement links TRBV28 to TRBJ2-7; D gene uncertain. Between the trimmed V and J ends, which lost 5 bases and 0 bases, there was a span of 17 bases. The CDR3 has 16 amino acids. Germline values: CDR1 MDHEN, CDR2 SYDVKM. CDR3 bases: TGTGCCAGCAGTACCCTGGCCGTTCTCAGCTCCTACGAGCAGTACGTC. Its translation is CASSTLAVLSSYEQYV.

This chain links TRBV6-1 with TRBJ1-2, with 7 bases fitting TRBD1. J gave up 0 bases and V 1 base, and 2 bases lay outside the gene matches. Germline CDR1 and CDR2: MNHNS and SASEGT. This CDR3 is built from 15 residues. CDR3 sequence: CASSEGGQSNYGYTF. In DNA form, the CDR3 reads TGTGCCAGCAGTGAAGGGGGACAGTCTAACTATGGCTACACCTTC.

The rearrangement joins TRBV7-9 to TRBJ1-2; D uncertain. CDR3 length: 14 amino acids. V dropped 7 bases and J dropped 4 bases, with 16 bases sitting between them. Germline CDR1 reads SEHNR; CDR2 reads FQNEAQ (reference sequence). This chain's CDR3 is CASTYDTPPYGYTF. DNA for the CDR3: TGTGCCAGCACCTACGATACACCCCCCTATGGCTACACCTTC.

This rearrangement joins TRBV5-4 to TRBJ2-1; possible D gene TRBD2, 5 bases. In germline, CDR1 is SGHNT, CDR2 YYREEE (reference sequence). CDR3 length: 14 amino acids. V was pared by 4 bases and J by 10 bases, with 18 bases between. CDR3: CASSPDFVAKEQFF. DNA for the CDR3: TGTGCCAGCAGCCCCGATTTTGTAGCGAAAGAGCAGTTCTTC.

The V gene is TRBV15, the J gene TRBJ2-3, with 12 bases aligning to TRBD2. The CDR3 is 17 amino acids. V lost 1 base, J lost 3 bases, and 5 bases stayed unmatched. In germline, CDR1 is LNHNV, CDR2 YYDKDF (reference sequence). CDR3 in DNA: TGTGCCACCAGCAGAGGGGGACTAGCGGGTTGGACAGATACGCAGTATTTT. Translation: CATSRGGLAGWTDTQYF.

In this sample, this clone turned up a few times. V gene TRBV10-1 combines with J gene TRBJ2-2; 9 bases map to TRBD1. The CDR3 loop spans 15 amino acids. CDR1 is WNHNN, CDR2 SYGVQD, per germline (reference sequence). After removal of 5 bases from V and 3 bases from J, the junction contained 4 bases not matched to a gene. CDR3 sequence: CASSLQGADTGELFF. CDR3 coding DNA: TGCGCCAGCAGTCTACAGGGGGCGGACACCGGGGAGCTGTTTTTT.

The genes are TRBV27 and TRBJ1-1; 8 bases match TRBD1. CDR3 length: 14 amino acids. The trim removed 8 bases at V and 0 bases at J, leaving 5 bases unmatched. Germline CDR1 reads MNHEY; CDR2 reads SMNVEV (reference sequence). CDR3 amino acids: CASGSTGVNTEAFF. DNA for the CDR3: TGTGCCAGCGGATCGACAGGGGTGAACACTGAAGCTTTCTTT.

The CDR3 region has the DNA TGTGCCAGCAGTTACGCCGGGCAGCCCCAGCATTTT. Translated, it gives CASSYAGQPQHF. This chain links TRBV6-5 with TRBJ1-5; D remains ambiguous. The V gene's germline CDR1 is MNHEY and CDR2 SVGAGI. The CDR3 has 12 residues. V was trimmed by 2 bases and J by 7 bases, leaving 6 bases between them.

In regard to this clone: Relative to the germline gene, one junction end is altered; a read error may explain this. The chain couples TRBV9 to TRBJ2-2; 8 bases map to TRBD2. CDR3 length: 12 residues. CDR1 and CDR2 (germline): SGDLS, YYNGEE. This chain's CDR3 is CASSLPRGGRDF. The CDR3 region has the DNA TGTGCCAGCAGCCTACCCCGGGGGGGACGCGATTTT.

The chain couples TRBV2 to TRBJ2-5; 7 bases line up with TRBD2. This CDR3 has 14 residues. Germline-derived CDR1 and CDR2 are SNHLY and FYNNEI. V was pared by 4 bases and J by 5 bases, with 7 bases of the junction left unmatched. The CDR3 region has the DNA TGTGCCAGCAGTGTTCCGGGAGGAACCGAGACCCAGTACTTC. Protein sequence: CASSVPGGTETQYF.

CDR3 nucleotide sequence: TGTGCCAGCAGCCCCCAGGGGGTGGGCACCGGGGAGCTGTTTTTT. Amino acid sequence: CASSPQGVGTGELFF. The rearrangement links TRBV5-4 to TRBJ2-2; the match to TRBD1 covers 7 bases. This CDR3 region has 15 residues. J lost 4 bases, V lost 4 bases, and 7 bases had no gene match. Germline V gives CDR1 SGHNT, CDR2 YYREEE (reference sequence).

Only one count was recorded for this clone. J is TRBJ2-5 and V is TRBV11-3; 8 nucleotides align to TRBD1. The CDR3 length is 14 residues. CDR1 SGHNT and CDR2 YENEEA come from the germline V gene. J was trimmed by 5 bases and V by 0 bases; bases with no gene match: 2. The CDR3 DNA reads as TGTGCCAGCAGCTTAGACGACAGGGGCGAGACCCAGTACTTC. Its translation: CASSLDDRGETQYF.

The chain recombines TRBV7-6 with TRBJ2-2; TRBD1 matches at 9 bases. Germline V lookup: CDR1 SGHVS, CDR2 FNYEAQ. V dropped 4 bases and J dropped 2; count of bases not matched to a gene: 5. The length of the CDR3 is 16 residues. The CDR3 DNA sequence: TGTGCCAGCAGCTCCTACAGGGGGCCAAACACCGGGGAGCTGTTTTTT. It codes for CASSSYRGPNTGELFF.

The chain is built from TRBV7-6 and TRBJ2-5; TRBD1 is a possible D gene (6 bases). V shed 6 bases and J shed 1 base, with 9 bases lying between them. This CDR3 spans 13 amino acids. Germline CDR1 reads SGHVS; CDR2 reads FNYEAQ. The CDR3, as DNA: TGTGCCAGCAGTTGGACAGTCCAAGAGACCCAGTACTTC. Its protein product is CASSWTVQETQYF. Filled out from reference TRBV7-6 and TRBJ2-5, the complete variable domain reads GAGVSQSPRYKVTKRGQDVALRCDPISGHVSLYWYRQALGQGPEFLTYFNYEAQQDKSGLPNDRFSAERPEGSISTLTIQRTEQRDSAMYRCASSWTVQETQYFGPGTRLLVL.